The 11 T cell receptor beta chains given below trace back to one sample, sequenced in a study of T cell changes during pregnancy in multiple sclerosis. Data came from immunoSEQ multiplex PCR; TCRdb stores just in-frame clones and leaves some out. This table holds around 57,000 clones, about nine tenths found once. This specimen consisted of peripheral blood, obtained after pregnancy. All receptors come from a female donor in good health, enrolled as a control in a pregnancy study.

The table lists this clone with a count of one. A read error may account for a junction end that differs from germline. This chain links TRBV7-7 with TRBJ2-5; TRBD2 agrees at 8 bases. The germline V gene encodes CDR1 SSHAT and CDR2 FNYEAQ (reference sequence). This CDR3 is built from 15 residues. The chain's CDR3 is CASSPGTGGQETQYF. CDR3 nucleotide sequence: TGTGCTAGCAGCCCGGGGACGGGGGGGCAAGAGACCCAGTACTTC. Combining the CDR3 with reference TRBV7-7 and TRBJ2-5 gives the whole variable domain GAGVSQSPRYKVTKRGQDVTLRCDPISSHATLYWYQQALGQGPEFLTYFNYEAQPDKSGLPSDRFSAERPEGSISTLTIQRTEQRDSAMYRCASSPGTGGQETQYFGPGTRLLVL.

The chain links TRBV7-2 to TRBJ1-2; 8 bases align to TRBD1. After removal of 4 bases from V and 8 bases from J, the junction contained 18 bases not matched to a gene. This CDR3 is built from 17 residues. Germline V lookup: CDR1 SGHTA, CDR2 FQGNSA. This chain's CDR3 is CASSSQPPDRDVMGYTF. CDR3 nucleotides: TGTGCCAGCAGCTCCCAACCCCCGGACAGGGATGTTATGGGCTACACCTTC.

The chain couples TRBV9 to TRBJ2-3; D is undetermined. The germline gives CDR1 SGDLS, CDR2 YYNGEE. V was shortened by 1 base and J by 6 bases, with 15 bases between the two germline ends. The CDR3 consists of 15 residues. CDR3 sequence (DNA): TGTGCCAGCAGCGTACTTTCGACACCTCGGGATACGCAGTATTTT. This sequence encodes CASSVLSTPRDTQYF.

J is TRBJ1-1 and V is TRBV9; the match to TRBD1 covers 10 bases. Germline V CDR1 and CDR2: SGDLS, YYNGEE. V was clipped by 3 bases and J by 3 bases; unmatched bases: 11. The CDR3 is 17 residues long. The CDR3 DNA reads TGTGCCAGCAGCGAGGGGGGGACAGGGGAATTCTACACTGAAGCTTTCTTT. This encodes CASSEGGTGEFYTEAFF.

This clone was detected once. The chain is built from TRBV5-4 and TRBJ1-1, with 7 bases identical to TRBD1. Germline V gene lookup returns CDR1 SGHNT and CDR2 YYREEE (reference sequence). V trimming: 3 bases; J trimming: 4 bases; junction bases outside the gene matches: 3. The CDR3 sequence is 13 residues long. Here the CDR3 DNA reads TGTGCCAGCAGCTCCGACAGGGCCACTGAAGCTTTCTTT. This sequence encodes CASSSDRATEAFF.

The chain couples TRBV27 to TRBJ2-3; 8 nucleotides line up with TRBD1. The junction had 5 bases not matched to a gene; V was cut back by 4 bases and J by 2 bases. This CDR3 contains 15 residues. Germline CDR1 is MNHEY and CDR2 is SMNVEV (reference sequence). The CDR3 DNA reads as TGTGCCAGCAGTTCGACAGGGGCGGCCACAGATACGCAGTATTTT. As protein: CASSSTGAATDTQYF.

The chain joins TRBV7-8 to TRBJ2-7, with a possible D match to TRBD1 (6 bases). V was clipped by 5 bases and J by 0 bases, with 17 bases between them. In germline, CDR1 is SGHVS, CDR2 FQNEAQ. The CDR3 is 16 residues long. CDR3 amino acids: CASSLRRDTSSYEQYF. CDR3 sequence (DNA): TGTGCCAGCAGCCTACGCCGGGACACCTCCTCCTACGAGCAGTACTTC.

The chain uses TRBV30 and TRBJ1-1; D is uncertain. The CDR3 extends over 13 amino acids. CDR1 and CDR2 from the germline V gene are GTSNPN and SVGIG (reference sequence). Trimming left V 2 bases short and J 4 bases short, with 11 bases between. The chain's CDR3 is CAWSPNSRTEAFF. As DNA, the CDR3 is TGTGCCTGGAGTCCCAATTCGCGCACTGAAGCTTTCTTT.

This chain joins TRBV29-1 and TRBJ1-4, with D uncertain. V gave up 4 bases and J gave up 5 bases, with 5 bases separating them. The CDR3 totals 11 residues. Germline V CDR1 and CDR2: SQVTM, ANQGSEA. The CDR3 nucleotides are TGCAGCGTTGCGGAGAATGAAAAACTGTTTTTT. It encodes CSVAENEKLFF.

The V and J genes are TRBV19 and TRBJ1-5; tentative D call: TRBD1 (5 bases). Germline CDR1 reads LNHDA; CDR2 reads SQIVND (reference sequence). CDR3 length equals 15 residues. V lost 6 bases and J lost 3, with 15 bases in between. This chain's CDR3 is CASSRAGLDNQPQHF. The CDR3 coding sequence is TGTGCCAGTAGCCGGGCAGGGCTTGACAATCAGCCCCAGCATTTT.

CDR3 loop: CASSSRGGVSYNEQFF. In DNA form, the CDR3 reads TGTGCCAGCAGCTCCCGGGGGGGCGTCTCCTACAATGAGCAGTTCTTC. The chain links TRBV5-6 to TRBJ2-1; 8 bases fit TRBD2. The length of the CDR3 is 16 residues. J gave up 0 bases and V 3 bases, and 5 bases lay outside the gene matches. Germline lookup yields CDR1 SGHDT and CDR2 YYEEEE.